A single sample gave rise to the 21 T cell receptor beta chains below, sequenced in a study of early T cells in non-severe SARS-CoV-2 infection. TCRdb reprocessed the 5' RACE reads via MiXCR and lists one record per CDR3 protein. The sample lists about 32,000 distinct CDR3 sequences, more than 4.5% occurring once. Sequences were obtained from whole blood. The receptors stem from an adult who was a healthcare worker with PCR-confirmed SARS-CoV-2 infection or an uninfected control (not recorded which).

This clonotype has a count of ten or more. This chain joins TRBV7-2 and TRBJ2-3; D unclear. This CDR3 has 15 residues. Germline CDR1 and CDR2: SGHTA and FQGNSA. V was pared by 5 bases and J by 1 base, with 13 bases between. The CDR3 spells CASSRLGVGTDTQYF. The CDR3, as DNA: TGTGCCAGCAGCCGCTTAGGTGTGGGCACAGATACGCAGTATTTT. The entire variable domain, with the rest obtained from reference TRBV7-2 and TRBJ2-3, is as follows: GAGVSQSPSNKVTEKGKDVELRCDPISGHTALYWYRQSLGQGLEFLIYFQGNSAPDKSGLPSDRFSAERTGGSVSTLTIQRTQQEDSAVYLCASSRLGVGTDTQYFGPGTRLTVL.

The chain combines TRBV12-3 or TRBV12-4 with TRBJ1-3; TRBD1 matches at 7 bases. The ends lost 6 bases at V and 0 bases at J; junction bases unmatched: 5. The CDR3 sequence is 15 residues long. This CDR3 is CASSPDRDSGNTIYF. In nucleotides, the CDR3 is TGTGCCAGCAGCCCAGACAGGGACTCTGGAAACACCATATATTTT.

This chain connects TRBV20-1 to TRBJ1-1, with a tentative D call TRBD1 (6 bases). The CDR3 has 15 amino acids. Looked up from germline, CDR1 is DFQATT and CDR2 is SNEGSKA (reference sequence). Trimming left V 1 base short and J 6 bases short, with 18 bases between. The CDR3 nucleotides are TGCAGTGCTAGAGGAACAGGGAAATATGGGGCTGAAGCTTTCTTT. Its protein product is CSARGTGKYGAEAFF.

Ten or more counts support this clonotype. The chain links TRBV27 to TRBJ2-6; D is unresolved. Trimming shortened V by 6 bases and J by 0 bases, and 12 bases separated the two germline ends. This CDR3 has 16 amino acids. Germline-derived CDR1 and CDR2 are MNHEY and SMNVEV (reference sequence). CDR3 coding DNA: TGTGCCAGCAGCCCCCTAGGCGTCTCTGGGGCCAACGTCCTGACTTTC. Translated, it gives CASSPLGVSGANVLTF.

This clonotype has a handful of counts. The CDR3 DNA follows: TGTGCCACATCGGACAGGGCATCTGGGGCCAACGTCCTGACTTTC. Translation: CATSDRASGANVLTF. J is TRBJ2-6 and V is TRBV6-2 or TRBV6-3, with 8 bases that match TRBD1. The junction had 6 bases not matched to a gene; V was cut back by 10 bases and J by 1 base. CDR3 length equals 15 residues. Germline V gene lookup returns CDR1 MNHEY and CDR2 SVGEGT.

This clonotype was found many times. The rearrangement links TRBV20-1 to TRBJ1-5; 8 nucleotides line up with TRBD1. V dropped 6 bases and J dropped 6; count of bases not matched to a gene: 7. Germline CDR1 and CDR2: DFQATT and SNEGSKA (reference sequence). The CDR3 runs to 13 residues. For the CDR3, the DNA is TGCAGTGCCCGGGTCGACAGGGGTCAGCCCCAGCATTTT. The encoded protein is CSARVDRGQPQHF.

This chain joins TRBV20-1 and TRBJ2-7, with 8 bases lining up with TRBD2. Per germline, CDR1 DFQATT and CDR2 SNEGSKA (reference sequence). This CDR3 has 15 residues. V was clipped by 3 bases and J by 6 bases; unmatched bases: 13. In nucleotides, the CDR3 is TGCAGTGCTAGGCGGTGGGGACTAGATGACTCCGAGCAGTACTTC. Encoded protein: CSARRWGLDDSEQYF.

This clonotype appeared many times. An end of the junction does not agree with germline; a read error may underlie this. The rearrangement uses TRBV7-6 and TRBJ2-6, with D perhaps matching TRBD2 (7 bases). Germline lookup yields CDR1 SGHVS and CDR2 FNYEAQ. The CDR3 extends over 18 amino acids. This CDR3 is CASSLELPRGAGDNVLTF. CDR3 bases: TGTGCCAGCAGCTTAGAGCTCCCTCGGGGGGCCGGGGACAACGTCCTGACTTTC.

There are a few counts of this clonotype. The V and J genes are TRBV12-3 or TRBV12-4 and TRBJ2-5; 13 bases agree with TRBD2. This CDR3 has 16 residues. With V trimmed by 5 bases and J by 5 bases, 8 bases remained unmatched. CDR3 residues: CASSLELAGGGETQYF. In DNA, the CDR3 is TGTGCCAGCAGTCTCGAACTAGCGGGAGGGGGCGAGACCCAGTACTTC.

This clonotype is labeled medium-sized (0.01 to 0.1%). The rearrangement links TRBV7-2 to TRBJ1-6; D is unresolved. CDR3 length equals 12 residues. Germline CDR1 SGHTA, CDR2 FQGNSA. V lost 1 base, J lost 10 bases, and 5 bases lay in between. CDR3 region: CASSLGRSPLHF. CDR3 DNA sequence: TGTGCCAGCAGCTTAGGCCGGTCACCCCTCCACTTT.

Ten or more counts support this clonotype. V usage is TRBV5-4 and J usage is TRBJ2-3, with 8 positions matching TRBD1. Germline assignment: CDR1 SGHNT and CDR2 YYREEE (reference sequence). The CDR3 is 15 amino acids. Trimming cost V 3 bases and J 3 bases; bases outside gene matches: 6. The CDR3, as DNA: TGTGCCAGCAGCTCTTGGACAGGGAGAACAGATACGCAGTATTTT. Translating it yields CASSSWTGRTDTQYF.

This clonotype was recorded at least ten times. The chain carries TRBV18 and TRBJ1-1; the D is unclear. CDR1 and CDR2 from the germline V gene are KGHSH and LQKENI. The germline V and J ends were trimmed by 6 bases and 2 bases, with 13 bases remaining between them. The CDR3 extends over 14 amino acids. In DNA, the CDR3 is TGTGCCAGCTCCCCCGGGCTGTTAAACACTGAAGCTTTCTTT. Amino acid sequence: CASSPGLLNTEAFF. Based on the CDR3 plus reference TRBV18 and TRBJ1-1, the full variable domain is NAGVMQNPRHLVRRRGQEARLRCSPMKGHSHVYWYRQLPEEGLKFMVYLQKENIIDESGMPKERFSAEFPKEGPSILRIQQVVRGDSAAYFCASSPGLLNTEAFFGQGTRLTVV.

This clonotype was seen at least ten times. The CDR3 DNA sequence: TGCGCCAGCAGCTTTGACAGTGAATATCAGCCCCAGCATTTT. Translating gives CASSFDSEYQPQHF. The genes are TRBV5-1 and TRBJ1-5; tentatively, D is TRBD1 (5 bases). The CDR3 extends over 14 amino acids. Germline V gene lookup returns CDR1 SGHRS and CDR2 YFSETQ. V lost 2 bases to trimming and J lost 5 bases, with 11 bases between them.

This clonotype has at least ten counts. This chain joins TRBV7-9 and TRBJ2-2, with D hard to call. This CDR3 has 12 amino acids. The V gene's germline CDR1 is SEHNR and CDR2 FQNEAQ (reference sequence). V shed 2 bases and J shed 3 bases, with 1 base lying between them. CDR3 bases: TGTGCCAGCAGCTTACACACCGGGGAGCTGTTTTTT. Its protein product is CASSLHTGELFF.

This clonotype has ten or more counts. The CDR3 is CGSLHLNTGELFF. Written as DNA, the CDR3 is TGTGGGTCGTTACACCTTAACACCGGGGAGCTGTTTTTT. The J gene is TRBJ2-2, the V gene TRBV19; D not certain. This CDR3 is built from 13 residues. Germline V gene sequence: CDR1 LNHDA, CDR2 SQIVND (reference sequence).

The chain employs TRBV5-5 and TRBJ2-2; tentatively, D is TRBD1 (6 bases). Per germline, CDR1 SGHKS and CDR2 YYEKEE (reference sequence). This CDR3 has 15 amino acids. Trimming removed 1 base from V and 4 bases from J, with 11 bases in between. The CDR3 DNA is TGTGCCAGCAGCTTGAACAGGGTTGGCACCGGGGAGCTGTTTTTT. Translating gives CASSLNRVGTGELFF.

In this sample, this clonotype turned up many times. The chain recombines TRBV20-1 with TRBJ2-3; D unresolved. Germline V gene sequence: CDR1 DFQATT, CDR2 SNEGSKA (reference sequence). The CDR3 is 14 residues long. With 1 base removed from V and 0 bases from J, the gap between germline ends came to 8 bases. CDR3: CSARVSTSTDTQYF. The CDR3 coding sequence is TGCAGTGCTAGAGTTTCGACTAGCACAGATACGCAGTATTTT.

This sequence joins TRBV6-5 and TRBJ2-7; TRBD2 agrees at 8 bases. The CDR3 has 16 amino acids. Germline assignment: CDR1 MNHEY and CDR2 SVGAGI. V shed 0 bases and J 5 bases; nucleotides not matched to a gene: 9. The CDR3 DNA is TGTGCCAGCAGTTACTCGTTCACCAGCGGGAGTCACGAGCAGTACTTC. Translating gives CASSYSFTSGSHEQYF.

The V and J genes are TRBV4-1 and TRBJ1-3, with 7 positions matching TRBD1. With 1 base clipped from V and 4 bases from J, the junction kept 7 bases outside the gene matches. This CDR3 contains 16 residues. Germline V lookup: CDR1 MGHRA, CDR2 YSYEKL. The CDR3 here is CASSQGDRVGGNTIYF. DNA for the CDR3: TGCGCCAGCAGCCAAGGGGACAGAGTGGGAGGAAACACCATATATTTT.

This clonotype was seen only a few times. The chain uses TRBV11-2 and TRBJ2-3; the D gene is possibly TRBD1 (6 bases). CDR1 and CDR2 (germline): SGHAT, FQNNGV. V was pared by 6 bases and J by 6 bases, with 13 bases between. The CDR3 runs 13 residues. The CDR3 is CASRTNRVDTQYF. The CDR3 DNA follows: TGTGCCAGCAGGACCAACAGGGTTGATACGCAGTATTTT.

This clonotype was counted between two and nine times. V is TRBV5-4 and J is TRBJ1-1; no firm D call. This CDR3 spans 15 amino acids. The germline gives CDR1 SGHNT, CDR2 YYREEE (reference sequence). Between the trimmed V and J ends, which lost 3 bases and 1 base, there was a span of 13 bases. CDR3 region: CASSSRTAWNTEAFF. The CDR3 coding sequence is TGTGCCAGCAGCTCGCGGACGGCCTGGAACACTGAAGCTTTCTTT.